These T cell receptor beta chains were read from a single sample in a study of cytomegalovirus exposure and HLA in healthy donors. Method: immunoSEQ multiplex PCR; TCRdb's copy keeps in-frame clones and lacks some. The table includes about 120,000 clones, roughly 80% detected once. Sequenced sample: PBMCs. These receptors were obtained from a man between 60 and 75 years old in good health and CMV-seropositive. Each CDR3 is given with its conserved first and last residue. D genes are given only for firm matches. For some rows the clone size is stated as once, few or many, or as a class when expanded; others skip it.

v_call: TRBV5-1; j_call: TRBJ2-1; clone_size: .; d_call: .; cdr3_nt: TGCGCCAGCAGCTTGGTAGGCGGATCCTACAATGAGCAGTTCTTC; cdr3_aa: CASSLVGGSYNEQFF
v_call: TRBV7-3; j_call: TRBJ2-1; clone_size: .; d_call: .; cdr3_nt: TGTGCCAGCAGCTTAACGGGGGGGCAATACAATGAGCAGTTCTTC; cdr3_aa: CASSLTGGQYNEQFF
v_call: TRBV6-1; j_call: TRBJ2-7; clone_size: .; d_call: TRBD1; cdr3_nt: TGTGCCAGCAGTCGACAGGGTTTAACCTACGAGCAGTACTTC; cdr3_aa: CASSRQGLTYEQYF
v_call: TRBV18; j_call: TRBJ2-7; clone_size: .; d_call: .; cdr3_nt: TGTGCCAGCTCACCAGCAACCCGTAGCGACGAGCAGTACTTC; cdr3_aa: CASSPATRSDEQYF
v_call: TRBV27; j_call: TRBJ2-7; clone_size: .; d_call: TRBD1; cdr3_nt: TGTGCCAGCCGACAGGGGAGCTACGAGCAGTACTTC; cdr3_aa: CASRQGSYEQYF
v_call: TRBV7-9; j_call: TRBJ2-1; clone_size: .; d_call: TRBD2; cdr3_nt: TGTTCCAGCAGCCCGGAGGGCGGGAGGACCTTTCGGGAGCAGTTCTTC; cdr3_aa: CSSSPEGGRTFREQFF
v_call: TRBV6-5; j_call: TRBJ1-1; clone_size: few; d_call: .; cdr3_nt: TGTGCCAGCAGTTACTCAGTTTGGGGGGGGAACACTGAAGCTTTCTTT; cdr3_aa: CASSYSVWGGNTEAFF
v_call: TRBV5-1; j_call: TRBJ1-1; clone_size: .; d_call: TRBD1; cdr3_nt: TGCGCCAGCAGCAACCGGGACAGGGGTCCCTCGGGGACTGAAGCTTTCTTT; cdr3_aa: CASSNRDRGPSGTEAFF
v_call: TRBV6-1; j_call: TRBJ1-4; clone_size: .; d_call: TRBD1; cdr3_nt: TGTGCCAGCAGTGTGTCAACGGGACAGCCAAATGAAAAACTGTTTTTT; cdr3_aa: CASSVSTGQPNEKLFF
v_call: TRBV30; j_call: TRBJ2-7; clone_size: .; d_call: .; cdr3_nt: TGTGCCTGGAGTGAACCCCCGGTTTACGACGAGCAGTACTTC; cdr3_aa: CAWSEPPVYDEQYF
v_call: TRBV19; j_call: TRBJ1-4; clone_size: few; d_call: .; cdr3_nt: TGTGCCAGTAGTATCCAACAGTTTAATGAAAAACTGTTTTTT; cdr3_aa: CASSIQQFNEKLFF
v_call: TRBV2; j_call: TRBJ2-1; clone_size: .; d_call: TRBD1; cdr3_nt: TGTGCCAGCAGTGGGACAGGGTTCAATGAGCAGTTCTTC; cdr3_aa: CASSGTGFNEQFF
v_call: TRBV5-1; j_call: TRBJ2-3; clone_size: .; d_call: TRBD2; cdr3_nt: TGCGCCAGCAGCTTGGAGGGGACTAGCGGGTCTCACGAAAGGGATACGCAGTATTTT; cdr3_aa: CASSLEGTSGSHERDTQYF
v_call: TRBV29-1; j_call: TRBJ2-2; clone_size: .; d_call: .; cdr3_nt: TGCAGCGTGGCTACAGGGAAGGCCGGGGAGCTGTTTTTT; cdr3_aa: CSVATGKAGELFF
v_call: TRBV5-4; j_call: TRBJ2-5; clone_size: .; d_call: TRBD1; cdr3_nt: TGTGCCAGCAGCATAAGGACAGGAGAAGAGACCCAGTACTTC; cdr3_aa: CASSIRTGEETQYF
v_call: TRBV5-4; j_call: TRBJ1-1; clone_size: .; d_call: .; cdr3_nt: TGTGCCAGCAGCCGTTCGAGGGAGGGCACTGAAGCTTTCTTT; cdr3_aa: CASSRSREGTEAFF
v_call: TRBV15; j_call: TRBJ2-7; clone_size: .; d_call: TRBD2; cdr3_nt: TGTGCCACCAGCAGAGCTACCATGACTAGCGGGGGGGCCTACGAGCAGTACTTC; cdr3_aa: CATSRATMTSGGAYEQYF
v_call: TRBV6-1; j_call: TRBJ2-5; clone_size: once; d_call: .; cdr3_nt: TGTGCCAGCGCCCAAAGTAGGAACAGAGAAGAGACCCAGTACTTC; cdr3_aa: CASAQSRNREETQYF
v_call: TRBV15; j_call: TRBJ1-1; clone_size: .; d_call: TRBD1; cdr3_nt: TGTGCCACCAGCGACCGGGACAGGGGGCTGACTGAAGCTTTCTTT; cdr3_aa: CATSDRDRGLTEAFF
v_call: TRBV7-9; j_call: TRBJ1-2; clone_size: .; d_call: TRBD1; cdr3_nt: TGTTCCAGCAGCCCGACAGGGGGAGACTATGGCTACACCTTC; cdr3_aa: CSSSPTGGDYGYTF
v_call: TRBV2; j_call: TRBJ2-2; clone_size: .; d_call: TRBD2; cdr3_nt: TGTGCCAGCAGTGTCGGACTAGCGGGGGCAAACACCGGGGAGCTGTTTTTT; cdr3_aa: CASSVGLAGANTGELFF
v_call: TRBV5-4; j_call: TRBJ2-1; clone_size: .; d_call: TRBD1; cdr3_nt: TGTGCCAGCAGCACCGGACAGGGGGGCAATGAGCAGTTCTTC; cdr3_aa: CASSTGQGGNEQFF
v_call: TRBV4-2; j_call: TRBJ2-7; clone_size: .; d_call: TRBD2; cdr3_nt: TGTGCCAGCAGCCAAGTGGGGCCGGGAGGCGGGAGTGGCCACGAGCAGTACTTC; cdr3_aa: CASSQVGPGGGSGHEQYF
v_call: TRBV7-9; j_call: TRBJ1-2; clone_size: .; d_call: .; cdr3_nt: TGTGCCAGCAGCTCGACCAGACAGGTGAACTATGGCTACACCTTC; cdr3_aa: CASSSTRQVNYGYTF
v_call: TRBV19; j_call: TRBJ1-5; clone_size: .; d_call: .; cdr3_nt: TGTGCCAGTAGTATACGAGGGTATGATCAGCCCCAGCATTTT; cdr3_aa: CASSIRGYDQPQHF
v_call: TRBV6-4; j_call: TRBJ1-1; clone_size: few; d_call: .; cdr3_nt: TGTGCCAGCAGTGCAGGGCCCGACACTGAAGCTTTCTTT; cdr3_aa: CASSAGPDTEAFF
v_call: TRBV2; j_call: TRBJ1-2; clone_size: .; d_call: .; cdr3_nt: TGTGCCTTCCCCGAGCAGGGGTCCTATGGCTACACCTTC; cdr3_aa: CAFPEQGSYGYTF
v_call: TRBV28; j_call: TRBJ1-5; clone_size: .; d_call: .; cdr3_nt: TGTGCCAGCAAGCCGGGGGTCGGAAGCAATCAGCCCCAGCATTTT; cdr3_aa: CASKPGVGSNQPQHF
v_call: TRBV5-8; j_call: TRBJ2-1; clone_size: .; d_call: .; cdr3_nt: TGTGCCAGCAGCCCTTCCTTCAGGGGGAGATCCGGGACTCCCTACAATGAGCAGTTCTTC; cdr3_aa: CASSPSFRGRSGTPYNEQFF
v_call: TRBV9; j_call: TRBJ1-1; clone_size: .; d_call: .; cdr3_nt: TGTGCCAGCAGCGTGTTTGACAACGGGATTGGGGCTTTCTTT; cdr3_aa: CASSVFDNGIGAFF
v_call: TRBV5-4; j_call: TRBJ1-1; clone_size: .; d_call: .; cdr3_nt: TGTGCCAGCCGTGTGGGGGGCGGGGGTGAAGCTTTCTTT; cdr3_aa: CASRVGGGGEAFF
v_call: TRBV10-3; j_call: TRBJ1-1; clone_size: .; d_call: .; cdr3_nt: TGTGCCATCAGGCCCTCGGGAGTGAACACTGAAGCTTTCTTT; cdr3_aa: CAIRPSGVNTEAFF
v_call: TRBV27; j_call: TRBJ2-6; clone_size: .; d_call: TRBD1; cdr3_nt: TGTGCCAGCAGTTTAACAGGGGACGGGGCCAACGTCCTGACTTTC; cdr3_aa: CASSLTGDGANVLTF
v_call: TRBV18; j_call: TRBJ1-5; clone_size: .; d_call: .; cdr3_nt: TGTGCCAGCTCACCTTGGCCAGCTCACCAGCGGCCCCAGCATTTT; cdr3_aa: CASSPWPAHQRPQHF
v_call: TRBV25-1; j_call: TRBJ1-2; clone_size: once; d_call: TRBD1; cdr3_nt: TGTGCCAGCAGTGAAACGACAGGGGCCGATGGCTACACCTTC; cdr3_aa: CASSETTGADGYTF
v_call: TRBV11-1; j_call: TRBJ2-2; clone_size: once; d_call: TRBD2; cdr3_nt: TGTGCCAGCAGCCATCGGACTAGCCACACCGGGGAGCTGTTTTTT; cdr3_aa: CASSHRTSHTGELFF
v_call: TRBV6-1; j_call: TRBJ2-3; clone_size: .; d_call: TRBD2; cdr3_nt: TGTGCTACGAATGGCGGGAGGATGACAGATACGCAGTATTTT; cdr3_aa: CATNGGRMTDTQYF
v_call: TRBV18; j_call: TRBJ2-3; clone_size: .; d_call: .; cdr3_nt: TGTGCCAGCTCCCCCGGGTCCATAAGAGATACGCAGTATTTT; cdr3_aa: CASSPGSIRDTQYF
v_call: TRBV7-9; j_call: TRBJ1-1; clone_size: .; d_call: .; cdr3_nt: TGTGCCAGCAGCTTAGCGCAGGGGCGTAACACTGAAGCTTTCTTT; cdr3_aa: CASSLAQGRNTEAFF
v_call: TRBV9; j_call: TRBJ1-1; clone_size: .; d_call: .; cdr3_nt: TGTGCCAGCAGCACGGGGGCGGGGGCTGAAGCTTTCTTT; cdr3_aa: CASSTGAGAEAFF
v_call: TRBV5-5; j_call: TRBJ2-7; clone_size: .; d_call: TRBD1; cdr3_nt: TGTGCCACCGGACAGGGGCCCTACGAGCAGTACTTC; cdr3_aa: CATGQGPYEQYF
v_call: TRBV5-4; j_call: TRBJ1-1; clone_size: few; d_call: .; cdr3_nt: TGTGCCAGCGCGGGGACGAACACTGAAGCTTTCTTT; cdr3_aa: CASAGTNTEAFF
v_call: TRBV28; j_call: TRBJ2-5; clone_size: .; d_call: .; cdr3_nt: TGTGCCACGGCTTTGGAGGGGCTGGGGGTAGAGACCCAGTACTTC; cdr3_aa: CATALEGLGVETQYF
v_call: TRBV6-5; j_call: TRBJ1-4; clone_size: .; d_call: TRBD1; cdr3_nt: TGTGCCAGCAGCTCACAGGGGAGTGAAAAACTGTTTTTT; cdr3_aa: CASSSQGSEKLFF
v_call: TRBV5-1; j_call: TRBJ2-3; clone_size: .; d_call: .; cdr3_nt: TGCGCCAGCAGCTTGGCCATAGGGGCCGTAGATACGCAGTATTTT; cdr3_aa: CASSLAIGAVDTQYF
v_call: TRBV21-1; j_call: TRBJ2-1; clone_size: once; d_call: .; cdr3_nt: TGTGCCAGCAGCAACGGACTAGCGGGAGCCGATGAGCAGTTCTTC; cdr3_aa: CASSNGLAGADEQFF
v_call: TRBV10-3; j_call: TRBJ1-2; clone_size: .; d_call: .; cdr3_nt: TGTGCCATCAGCCCGGGATTCCGGGGCTACACCTTC; cdr3_aa: CAISPGFRGYTF
v_call: TRBV5-6; j_call: TRBJ1-1; clone_size: once; d_call: .; cdr3_nt: TGTGCCAGCAGCTTCTTTAAGGGGCACACTGAAGCTTTCTTT; cdr3_aa: CASSFFKGHTEAFF
v_call: TRBV5-1; j_call: TRBJ2-7; clone_size: .; d_call: .; cdr3_nt: TGCGCCAGCAGCTTGACTCTTACCTACGAGCAGTACTTC; cdr3_aa: CASSLTLTYEQYF
v_call: TRBV28; j_call: TRBJ1-2; clone_size: .; d_call: TRBD1; cdr3_nt: TGTGCCAGCTCCCGGGACAGTGGATATGGCTACACCTTC; cdr3_aa: CASSRDSGYGYTF
v_call: TRBV6-1; j_call: TRBJ2-1; clone_size: .; d_call: .; cdr3_nt: TGTGCCAGCAGTGGACAGAGCTCCTACAATGAGCAGTTCTTC; cdr3_aa: CASSGQSSYNEQFF
v_call: TRBV4-2; j_call: TRBJ2-7; clone_size: .; d_call: .; cdr3_nt: TGTGCCAGCAGCCAAGATCTGGCCAGCTCCTACGAGCAGTACTTC; cdr3_aa: CASSQDLASSYEQYF
v_call: TRBV11-2; j_call: TRBJ2-2; clone_size: .; d_call: TRBD1; cdr3_nt: TGTGCCAGCAGCCGTTTTCCGGGACAGGGGACCACCGGGGAGCTGTTTTTT; cdr3_aa: CASSRFPGQGTTGELFF
v_call: TRBV11-2; j_call: TRBJ2-2; clone_size: once; d_call: TRBD1; cdr3_nt: TGTGCCAGCAGCCCCTGGGAGACAGGGGAGTATACCGGGGAGCTGTTTTTT; cdr3_aa: CASSPWETGEYTGELFF
v_call: TRBV23-1; j_call: TRBJ2-7; clone_size: .; d_call: .; cdr3_nt: TGCGCCAGCAGCCCGCCCGGGACATCAACCTACGAGCAGTACTTC; cdr3_aa: CASSPPGTSTYEQYF
v_call: TRBV5-1; j_call: TRBJ2-2; clone_size: .; d_call: .; cdr3_nt: TGCGCCAGCAGCTCGCAGGGAAATACCGGGGAGCTGTTTTTT; cdr3_aa: CASSSQGNTGELFF
v_call: TRBV6-1; j_call: TRBJ1-5; clone_size: .; d_call: .; cdr3_nt: TGTGCCAGCAGTCCCCAGAACTACAACCAGCCCCAGCATTTT; cdr3_aa: CASSPQNYNQPQHF